Listed here are 20 T cell receptor beta chains from one sample, sequenced in a study of T cell changes during pregnancy in multiple sclerosis. Generated by immunoSEQ multiplex PCR, the TCRdb table keeps only in-frame clones and is missing some. Of some 47,000 clones in the sample, about 90% are singletons; the top ten hold about 2%. Sequenced material: peripheral blood, taken in the first trimester of pregnancy. The receptors shown here come from a female donor with multiple sclerosis, enrolled in a pregnancy study.

The sample holds one count of this clone. V gene TRBV2 combines with J gene TRBJ2-1, with TRBD1 identical over 8 bases. Trimming cost V 4 bases and J 10 bases; bases outside gene matches: 9. CDR3 length: 14 residues. CDR1 and CDR2 from the germline V gene are SNHLY and FYNNEI. The CDR3 sequence: CASSVEQGVREQFF. The DNA for the CDR3 is TGTGCCAGCAGTGTTGAACAGGGGGTTCGAGAGCAGTTCTTC.

The V and J genes are TRBV5-4 and TRBJ2-2; 8 bases agree with TRBD2. The V segment lost 2 bases and the J segment 8 bases; nucleotides outside the gene matches: 8. Germline CDR1 is SGHNT and CDR2 is YYREEE (reference sequence). The CDR3 length is 15 residues. The CDR3 DNA follows: TGTGCCAGCAGCTTCCGGGGGGGCGTAGCTGGGGAGCTGTTTTTT. Translation gives CASSFRGGVAGELFF.

The chain links TRBV5-1 to TRBJ1-6; a weak D match, TRBD1 (6 bases). Germline assignment: CDR1 SGHRS and CDR2 YFSETQ. CDR3 size: 16 residues. V lost 0 bases to trimming and J lost 6 bases, with 13 bases between them. In DNA, the CDR3 is TGCGCCAGCAGCTTGGGGCGACAGGCCGGTAATTCACCCCTCCACTTT. This encodes CASSLGRQAGNSPLHF.

This chain uses TRBV5-6 with TRBJ1-4; no clear D gene. Trimming took 1 base from V and 0 from J, leaving 4 bases between them. Germline V lookup: CDR1 SGHDT, CDR2 YYEEEE. This CDR3 has 14 amino acids. Written as DNA, the CDR3 is TGTGCCAGCAGCTTGAGAGCAACTAATGAAAAACTGTTTTTT. Residues: CASSLRATNEKLFF.

This clone has just a few counts. This chain connects TRBV28 to TRBJ1-2; D is possibly TRBD1 (5 bases). The ends were cut back, 6 bases at V and 5 bases at J, with 16 bases in the middle. Germline CDR1 is MDHEN and CDR2 is SYDVKM. The CDR3 covers 14 residues. The CDR3 nucleotides are TGTGCCAGCAGCCCTCTGGACAACATATATGGCTACACCTTC. Residues: CASSPLDNIYGYTF.

The V gene is TRBV29-1, the J gene TRBJ2-1; possible D gene TRBD1, 6 bases. Germline CDR1 reads SQVTM; CDR2 reads ANQGSEA. This CDR3 is built from 12 residues. Trimming stripped 6 bases from V and 9 bases from J, with 15 bases between. As DNA, the CDR3 is TGCAGCGTAGACAGGTTTTACGGTGAGCAGTTCTTC. Its translation is CSVDRFYGEQFF.

This clone showed up just a few times. This chain joins TRBV20-1 and TRBJ2-5; tentatively, D is TRBD1 (6 bases). CDR1 and CDR2 from the germline V gene are DFQATT and SNEGSKA (reference sequence). Trimming shortened V by 3 bases and J by 5 bases, and 7 bases separated the two germline ends. CDR3 size: 11 residues. CDR3 sequence reads: CSASQGETQYF. CDR3 sequence (DNA): TGCAGTGCTAGCCAGGGGGAGACCCAGTACTTC.

The chain carries TRBV30 and TRBJ1-5; D call uncertain. CDR1 is GTSNPN and CDR2 is SVGIG in the germline V gene (reference sequence). This CDR3 region has 11 residues. Trimming stripped 4 bases from V and 4 bases from J, with 5 bases between. CDR3 region: CAWIANQPQHF. DNA for the CDR3: TGTGCCTGGATAGCGAATCAGCCCCAGCATTTT.

The V call is TRBV28, the J call TRBJ2-5; tentative D call: TRBD1 (5 bases). Per the germline V gene, CDR1 is MDHEN and CDR2 is SYDVKM. The V gene lost 6 bases and the J gene lost 5 bases, with 13 bases spanning the gap. This CDR3 has 13 residues. DNA for the CDR3: TGTGCCAGCAGGGCTACAGGTTCTGAGACCCAGTACTTC. Translated, it gives CASRATGSETQYF.

The rearrangement uses TRBV7-9 and TRBJ1-2; no definite D call. The CDR3 spans 13 residues. V lost 1 base and J 4 bases, leaving 7 bases between the germline ends. Germline lookup yields CDR1 SEHNR and CDR2 FQNEAQ (reference sequence). Written as DNA, the CDR3 is TGTGCCAGCAGCTTAGACAGTTCCTATGGCTACACCTTC. It codes for CASSLDSSYGYTF.

V gene TRBV2 combines with J gene TRBJ2-7; 8 nucleotides line up with TRBD2. CDR3 length: 15 residues. The J segment lost 1 base and the V segment lost 6 bases, leaving 8 bases of the junction unmatched. Germline loops: CDR1 SNHLY, CDR2 FYNNEI. In DNA, the CDR3 is TGTGCCAGCAGCGGGTCCGGGGGGGGATCCTACGAGCAGTACTTC. It translates to CASSGSGGGSYEQYF. Combining the CDR3 with reference TRBV2 and TRBJ2-7 gives the whole variable domain EPEVTQTPSHQVTQMGQEVILRCVPISNHLYFYWYRQILGQKVEFLVSFYNNEISEKSEIFDDQFSVERPDGSNFTLKIRSTKLEDSAMYFCASSGSGGGSYEQYFGPGTRLTVT.

This rearrangement joins TRBV7-9 to TRBJ1-2; tentatively, D is TRBD1 (5 bases). Germline CDR1 and CDR2: SEHNR and FQNEAQ (reference sequence). The CDR3 sequence is 16 residues long. The V and J ends lost 0 bases and 4 bases respectively, with 15 bases between them. The CDR3: CASSLALDGGGYGYTF. CDR3 coding DNA: TGTGCCAGCAGCTTAGCGCTCGACGGGGGTGGCTATGGCTACACCTTC.

The chain recombines TRBV30 with TRBJ1-2, with D possibly being TRBD1 (5 bases). This CDR3 contains 13 residues. Germline V lookup: CDR1 GTSNPN, CDR2 SVGIG (reference sequence). V lost 4 bases and J 5 bases, leaving 14 bases between the germline ends. Written as DNA, the CDR3 is TGTGCCTGGAAGGAGACAGCCCTATATGGCTACACCTTC. Amino acids: CAWKETALYGYTF.

The chain recombines TRBV6-6 with TRBJ2-7, with TRBD2 identical over 8 bases. V was pared by 8 bases and J by 2 bases, with 8 bases of the junction left unmatched. The CDR3 runs 14 residues. Germline V gives CDR1 MNHNY, CDR2 SVGAGI (reference sequence). This CDR3 reads CASRKVAGTYEQYF. The CDR3 DNA reads TGTGCCAGCCGAAAGGTAGCGGGGACCTACGAGCAGTACTTC.

This chain links TRBV18 with TRBJ1-6, with TRBD1 matching over 9 bases. The CDR3 is made up of 17 amino acids. CDR1 KGHSH and CDR2 LQKENI come from the germline V gene. V was clipped by 2 bases and J by 5 bases; unmatched bases: 7. As DNA, the CDR3 is TGTGCCAGCTCACCATTTACCGGGACAGGGAATAATTCACCCCTCCACTTT. It specifies CASSPFTGTGNNSPLHF.

The V and J genes are TRBV5-1 and TRBJ1-2; 10 bases line up with TRBD1. The CDR3 totals 14 residues. The V gene end was trimmed by 0 bases and the J gene end by 6 bases; junction bases not matched to a gene: 2. The V gene's germline CDR1 is SGHRS and CDR2 YFSETQ. In DNA form, the CDR3 reads TGCGCCAGCAGCTTGGCCGGGACAGGGGATGGCTACACCTTC. It is translated as CASSLAGTGDGYTF.

The rearrangement uses TRBV6-1 and TRBJ1-2, with 7 bases lining up with TRBD1. From germline, CDR1 is MNHNS and CDR2 SASEGT. The CDR3 extends over 17 amino acids. The V segment lost 2 bases and the J segment 8 bases; nucleotides outside the gene matches: 17. The chain's CDR3 is CASSEPQSQGVFRGYTF. CDR3 DNA sequence: TGTGCCAGCAGTGAACCCCAATCCCAGGGGGTTTTTAGAGGCTACACCTTC.

CDR3 amino acids: CASSLIDRDEQYF. In DNA, the CDR3 is TGTGCCAGCAGCCTAATCGACAGGGACGAGCAGTACTTC. The J gene is TRBJ2-7, the V gene TRBV5-6; 7 bases align to TRBD1. J lost 5 bases, V lost 4 bases, and 6 bases had no gene match. The CDR3 is 13 amino acids. Germline V gene data show CDR1 as SGHDT and CDR2 as YYEEEE.

CDR3 sequence: CASSLRVGRGQETQYF. CDR3 in DNA: TGTGCCAGCAGCTTGAGGGTTGGGCGGGGACAAGAGACCCAGTACTTC. V is TRBV7-9 and J is TRBJ2-5, with D perhaps TRBD2 (6 bases). Germline assignment: CDR1 SEHNR and CDR2 FQNEAQ (reference sequence). The CDR3 covers 16 residues. The germline V and J ends were trimmed by 3 bases and 2 bases, with 16 bases remaining between them.

The V gene is TRBV25-1, the J gene TRBJ1-1, with no clear D. With 3 bases removed from V and 4 bases from J, the gap between germline ends came to 12 bases. The CDR3 totals 14 residues. Germline V lookup: CDR1 MGHDK, CDR2 SYGVNS. The CDR3 sequence: CASSDRGGGTEAFF. The CDR3 DNA reads as TGTGCCAGCAGTGACCGGGGAGGTGGCACTGAAGCTTTCTTT.